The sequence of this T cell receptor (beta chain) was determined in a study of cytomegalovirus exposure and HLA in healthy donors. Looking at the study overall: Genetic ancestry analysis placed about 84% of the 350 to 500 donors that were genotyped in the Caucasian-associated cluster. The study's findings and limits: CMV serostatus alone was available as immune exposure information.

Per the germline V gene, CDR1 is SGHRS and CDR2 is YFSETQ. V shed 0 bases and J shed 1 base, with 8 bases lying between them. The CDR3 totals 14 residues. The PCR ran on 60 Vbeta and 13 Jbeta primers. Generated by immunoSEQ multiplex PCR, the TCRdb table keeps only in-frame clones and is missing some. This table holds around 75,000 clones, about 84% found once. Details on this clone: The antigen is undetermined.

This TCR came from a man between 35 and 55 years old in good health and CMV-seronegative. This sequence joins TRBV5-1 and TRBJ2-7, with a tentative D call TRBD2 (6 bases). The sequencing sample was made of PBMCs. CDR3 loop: CASSLGRVSYEQYF. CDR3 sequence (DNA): TGCGCCAGCAGCTTGGGGAGGGTTTCCTACGAGCAGTACTTC.